The present T cell receptor beta chain was sequenced within a study of T cells after yellow fever vaccination. Background on the study: With SMART-Seq v4 Ultra Low Input, the fractions containing low cell numbers were prepared.

Remarks on this clonotype: What it binds is not known.

Study results and caveats: A secondary response was less intense yet reached its peak sooner, at day 5 versus 15.

TCRdb passed the 5' RACE reads through MiXCR, listing each CDR3 protein once. The repertoire holds a few hundred thousand distinct CDR3 sequences, with less than 8.5% as singletons. The germline V gene has CDR1 DFQATT and CDR2 SNEGSKA (reference sequence). CDR3 length: 13 residues. With 5 bases removed from V and 3 bases from J, the gap between germline ends came to 13 bases. J is TRBJ1-2 and V is TRBV20-1, with a tentative D call TRBD1 (6 bases). This specimen consisted of CD4+ T cells sorted from PBMCs, obtained 15 days after the yellow fever booster vaccination. The origin of this receptor is a man aged 25 to 40 who received the YFV17D yellow fever vaccine. The CDR3 loop is CSAYRDDYYGYTF. The CDR3 coding sequence is TGCAGTGCTTACAGGGATGATTACTATGGCTACACCTTC.